These 20 T cell receptor beta chains were sequenced from one sample in a study of shared clonotypes between healthy human individuals. Naive CD8 cells lacked CD45RO and underwent positive selection for CCR7, leaving out terminally differentiated effector memory CD45RA+ cells. TCRdb keeps only in-frame clones here, not all; method: immunoSEQ multiplex PCR. The table shows millions of clones, with less than 95% occurring only once. Material for sequencing was naive CD8+ T cells sorted from blood. Receptor source: a man between 18 and 35 years old in good health.

The rearrangement joins TRBV27 to TRBJ1-2, with a weak D call TRBD1 (5 bases). Germline V lookup: CDR1 MNHEY, CDR2 SMNVEV (reference sequence). The CDR3 has 16 residues. Trimming removed 5 bases from V and 2 bases from J, with 18 bases in between. The CDR3 loop is CASSPSSGQLNYGYTF. As DNA, the CDR3 is TGTGCCAGCAGTCCCTCTTCGGGGCAACTAAACTATGGCTACACCTTC.

The chain has TRBV19 and TRBJ1-2; D perhaps matches TRBD1 (5 bases). Looked up from germline, CDR1 is LNHDA and CDR2 is SQIVND (reference sequence). The CDR3 consists of 11 residues. The CDR3 sequence: CAAGQGGGYTF. CDR3 nucleotide sequence: TGTGCAGCAGGCCAGGGAGGAGGCTACACCTTC.

The V gene is TRBV30, the J gene TRBJ1-1; TRBD1 agrees at 7 bases. J was trimmed by 1 base and V by 2 bases; bases with no gene match: 4. The germline gives CDR1 GTSNPN, CDR2 SVGIG (reference sequence). The CDR3 runs to 14 residues. CDR3 protein: CAWSLDRENTEAFF. Written as DNA, the CDR3 is TGTGCCTGGAGTCTTGACAGGGAGAACACTGAAGCTTTCTTT.

J is TRBJ2-7 and V is TRBV5-8; D may correspond to TRBD1 or TRBD2 (6 bases each). Trimming left V 3 bases short and J 3 bases short, with 10 bases between. Germline CDR1 reads SGHTS; CDR2 reads YDEGEE. CDR3 length equals 13 residues. Here the CDR3 reads CASSWGAFYEQYF. In nucleotides, the CDR3 is TGTGCCAGCAGCTGGGGGGCTTTCTACGAGCAGTACTTC. Full variable domain (rest looked up from reference TRBV5-8 and TRBJ2-7): EAGVTQSPTHLIKTRGQQATLRCSPISGHTSVYWYQQALGLGLQFLLWYDEGEERNRGNFPPRFSGRQFPNYSSELNVNALELEDSALYLCASSWGAFYEQYFGPGTRLTVT.

Comment on this clone: No conserved phenylalanine or tryptophan is present at the end of the CDR3, so a read error is the likely explanation. Because the CDR3's place on the DNA is in doubt, the DNA is left out and the CDR3 is given as listed by TCRdb. The chain recombines TRBV11-3 with TRBJ2-7; TRBD2, the table's D call, lacks a check against the DNA. Germline CDR1 is SGHNT and CDR2 is YENEEA. The CDR3 region is 9 residues in length, termini included. CDR3 sequence: CASSSGLGA.

The chain couples TRBV13 to TRBJ2-5; 14 bases align to TRBD2. V was pared by 3 bases and J by 5 bases, with 2 bases of the junction left unmatched. The CDR3 has 15 amino acids. CDR1 and CDR2 from the germline V gene are PRHDT and FYEKMQ (reference sequence). The CDR3 reads CASSLTSGGAETQYF. The CDR3 DNA sequence: TGTGCCAGCAGCTTGACTAGCGGGGGGGCGGAGACCCAGTACTTC. The full variable domain, completed using reference TRBV13 and TRBJ2-5, is AAGVIQSPRHLIKEKRETATLKCYPIPRHDTVYWYQQGPGQDPQFLISFYEKMQSDKGSIPDRFSAQQFSDYHSELNMSSLELGDSALYFCASSLTSGGAETQYFGPGTRLLVL.

The V and J genes are TRBV27 and TRBJ2-7; D gene ambiguous. CDR1 MNHEY and CDR2 SMNVEV come from the germline V gene (reference sequence). V lost 9 bases and J lost 4, with 19 bases in between. This CDR3 has 14 amino acids. The CDR3 reads CASSPVDTSYEQYF. CDR3 nucleotides: TGTGCCAGTAGCCCCGTAGACACATCATACGAGCAGTACTTC.

The V and J genes are TRBV6-6 and TRBJ2-1; 10 nucleotides align to TRBD1. Looked up from germline, CDR1 is MNHNY and CDR2 is SVGAGI (reference sequence). V lost 0 bases to trimming and J lost 6 bases; unmatched junction nucleotides: 2. The CDR3 sequence is 15 residues long. The CDR3 bases are TGTGCCAGCAGTTACTCGGGACAGGGGTTCAATGAGCAGTTCTTC. Translated, it gives CASSYSGQGFNEQFF.

The V call is TRBV27, the J call TRBJ2-7, with D unclear. CDR3 length: 14 residues. V shed 7 bases and J shed 0 bases, with 13 bases lying between them. Germline-derived CDR1 and CDR2 are MNHEY and SMNVEV (reference sequence). CDR3: CASNPRMPSYEQYF. The CDR3 DNA sequence: TGTGCCAGCAATCCCAGAATGCCCTCCTACGAGCAGTACTTC.

V usage is TRBV4-3 and J usage is TRBJ2-2, with TRBD2 identical over 8 bases. V lost 4 bases to trimming and J lost 4 bases; unmatched junction nucleotides: 8. CDR3 size: 16 residues. The V gene's germline CDR1 is LGHNA and CDR2 YSLEER. CDR3 region: CASSPNGGEGTGELFF. The CDR3 bases are TGCGCCAGCAGCCCGAACGGGGGGGAGGGCACCGGGGAGCTGTTTTTT.

The rearrangement links TRBV27 to TRBJ2-2; 7 bases fit TRBD1. CDR3 length: 16 residues. The V gene end was trimmed by 4 bases and the J gene end by 4 bases; junction bases not matched to a gene: 9. Germline values: CDR1 MNHEY, CDR2 SMNVEV (reference sequence). The CDR3 region has the DNA TGTGCCAGCAGTTCGCAGACAGGGCTAAGCACCGGGGAGCTGTTTTTT. As protein: CASSSQTGLSTGELFF.

V and J are TRBV7-8 and TRBJ1-1; D possibly corresponds to TRBD1 (5 bases). V lost 5 bases and J lost 0, with 13 bases in between. CDR1 is SGHVS and CDR2 is FQNEAQ in the germline V gene. This CDR3 region has 15 residues. The CDR3 bases are TGTGCCAGCAGCCCCAGGGAGGGTCTGAACACTGAAGCTTTCTTT. Encoded protein: CASSPREGLNTEAFF.

On this clone itself: Additional DNA sequences in this sample encode the identical CDR3. The chain uses TRBV5-1 and TRBJ2-7; TRBD2 matches at 10 bases. Germline V CDR1 and CDR2: SGHRS, YFSETQ. The CDR3 sequence is 13 residues long. The trim removed 6 bases at V and 3 bases at J, leaving 3 bases unmatched. The CDR3 bases are TGCGCCAGCAAGGTAGCGGGAGGCTACGAGCAGTACTTC. Translation gives CASKVAGGYEQYF.

The gene calls are TRBV27 and TRBJ2-1; 8 bases are a match to TRBD2. Germline CDR1 reads MNHEY; CDR2 reads SMNVEV (reference sequence). This CDR3 region has 14 residues. V was pared by 3 bases and J by 8 bases, with 6 bases of the junction left unmatched. As DNA, the CDR3 is TGTGCCAGCAGTTTTGTTAGCGGGAAGGATGAGCAGTTCTTC. Translated: CASSFVSGKDEQFF.

Concerning this clone: Other DNA sequences in this specimen translate into the identical CDR3. The genes are TRBV5-6 and TRBJ2-5; TRBD2 agrees at 12 bases. CDR1 and CDR2 (germline): SGHDT, YYEEEE. J was trimmed by 2 bases and V by 0 bases; bases with no gene match: 2. The CDR3 has 16 amino acids. CDR3 amino acids: CASSLELAGGQETQYF. The CDR3 DNA sequence: TGTGCCAGCAGCTTGGAACTAGCGGGGGGTCAAGAGACCCAGTACTTC.

Notes on this clone: Other DNA sequences of this sample code for an identical CDR3. V is TRBV28 and J is TRBJ2-3; TRBD2 is a possible D gene (6 bases). The germline gives CDR1 MDHEN, CDR2 SYDVKM. The V end was cut by 2 bases, the J end by 6 bases, with 6 bases between. This CDR3 contains 12 residues. The CDR3: CASSLGGDTQYF. CDR3 nucleotides: TGTGCCAGCAGTTTAGGGGGGGATACGCAGTATTTT.

This chain connects TRBV7-9 to TRBJ2-7, with D perhaps TRBD1 or TRBD2 (5 bases each). Per germline, CDR1 SEHNR and CDR2 FQNEAQ (reference sequence). CDR3 length: 14 amino acids. With 4 bases removed from V and 2 bases from J, the gap between germline ends came to 12 bases. This chain's CDR3 is CASSSLGTAYEQYF. The CDR3 DNA sequence: TGTGCCAGCAGCTCTCTCGGGACGGCCTACGAGCAGTACTTC.

The gene calls are TRBV7-8 and TRBJ2-5; TRBD2 agrees at 8 bases. The V gene's germline CDR1 is SGHVS and CDR2 FQNEAQ. The CDR3 covers 17 residues. J was trimmed by 1 base and V by 5 bases; bases with no gene match: 12. This chain's CDR3 is CASSPHLAGGIQETQYF. As DNA, the CDR3 is TGTGCCAGCAGCCCACATCTAGCGGGCGGAATCCAAGAGACCCAGTACTTC.

In its sample, this clone was seen once. The chain links TRBV14 to TRBJ2-1; D is ambiguous. The length of the CDR3 is 15 residues. The germline V and J ends were trimmed by 1 base and 0 bases, with 7 bases remaining between them. Germline V CDR1 and CDR2: SGHDN, FVKESK. CDR3 residues: CASSQVRSSYNEQFF. The CDR3 DNA follows: TGTGCCAGCAGCCAAGTAAGGAGCTCCTACAATGAGCAGTTCTTC.

This rearrangement joins TRBV27 to TRBJ2-3; D gene uncertain. The CDR3 loop spans 16 amino acids. V dropped 6 bases and J dropped 1 base, with 17 bases sitting between them. CDR1 is MNHEY, CDR2 SMNVEV, per germline (reference sequence). Here the CDR3 reads CASSQQSVAGTDTQYF. DNA of the CDR3: TGTGCCAGCAGCCAGCAAAGCGTGGCAGGCACAGATACGCAGTATTTT.